Here is one TCR beta chain with its context. Authors' analysis steps: Reference gene primers were amplified, and this amplification served to estimate nucleated cell counts. Clones were sequenced by immunoSEQ multiplex PCR, and TCRdb holds only the in-frame ones, with some missing. Clonal size and the V and J genes are those of that table, whereas D and trimming came from the DNA. The profile shows approximately 250,000 clones, about 91% of them singletons. The data originate from a study of blood T cell repertoires in COVID-19. Whole-study context: PBMCs, B-cell-depleted T cells, or T cells provided the cDNA or gDNA that made up the material.

Individuals aged roughly 18 to 95 years were recruited from about two dozen US areas. Researchers sorted participants into cohorts using their self-reported clinical history. This clonotype was sampled from a woman aged 40 to 55 with acute COVID-19. The material sequenced was PBMCs or T cells enriched from blood (not recorded which).

The CDR3 sequence: CASSTNNQPQHF. In nucleotides, the CDR3 is TGTGCCAGCAGCACAAACAATCAGCCCCAGCATTTT. The rearrangement uses TRBV7-2 and TRBJ1-5; D remains ambiguous. The CDR3 runs to 12 residues. Trimming took 5 bases from V and 3 from J, leaving 5 bases between them. In germline, CDR1 is SGHTA, CDR2 FQGNSA.